Below, one T cell receptor (beta chain) is given with its context. This specimen belongs to a study of blood T cell repertoires in COVID-19. Study at large: The United States, Italy and Spain supplied acute and convalescent COVID-19 samples. T cells, B-cell-depleted T cells, or PBMCs provided the cDNA or gDNA that served as material.

Germline V lookup: CDR1 SNHLY, CDR2 FYNNEI. Trimming took 6 bases from V and 3 from J, leaving 11 bases between them. The CDR3 loop spans 13 amino acids. In the source study's methods: The authors estimated nucleated cell counts from reference gene primer amplification. The method was immunoSEQ multiplex PCR; TCRdb's version includes in-frame clones alone and lacks a portion of them. For V, J and clone size, that table is used; D and trimming come from the DNA. The sample lists fewer than 150,000 clones; more than 80% were seen once. The chain couples TRBV2 to TRBJ1-2, with D perhaps matching TRBD1 (5 bases). The sample consisted of peripheral blood. The TCR comes from a human donor in a cohort sampled during active COVID-19. In nucleotides, the CDR3 is TGTGCCAGCAGGTGGGGGGGTGACTATGGCTACACCTTC. Translated, it gives CASRWGGDYGYTF.